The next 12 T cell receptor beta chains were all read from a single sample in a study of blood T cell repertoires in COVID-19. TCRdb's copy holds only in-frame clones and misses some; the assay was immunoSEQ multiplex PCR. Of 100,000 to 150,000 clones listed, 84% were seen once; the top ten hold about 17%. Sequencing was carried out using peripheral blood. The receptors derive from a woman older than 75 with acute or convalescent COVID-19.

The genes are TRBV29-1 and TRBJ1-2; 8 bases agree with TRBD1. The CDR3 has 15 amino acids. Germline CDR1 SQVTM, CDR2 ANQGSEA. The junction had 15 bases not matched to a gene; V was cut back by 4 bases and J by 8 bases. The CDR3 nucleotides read TGCAGCGTTGGAGGACAGGGAAGTGGAGTGGAAGGCTACACCTTC. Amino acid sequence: CSVGGQGSGVEGYTF. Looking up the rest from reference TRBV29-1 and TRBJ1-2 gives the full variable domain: SAVISQKPSRDICQRGTSLTIQCQVDSQVTMMFWYRQQPGQSLTLIATANQGSEATYESGFVIDKFPISRPNLTFSTLTVSNMSPEDSSIYLCSVGGQGSGVEGYTFGSGTRLTVV.

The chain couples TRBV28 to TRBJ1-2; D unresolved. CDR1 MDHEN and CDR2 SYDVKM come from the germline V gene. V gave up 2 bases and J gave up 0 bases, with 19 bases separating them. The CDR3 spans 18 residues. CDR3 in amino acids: CASSLGPGELATNYGYTF. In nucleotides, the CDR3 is TGTGCCAGCAGTTTAGGACCTGGGGAGCTAGCGACTAACTATGGCTACACCTTC.

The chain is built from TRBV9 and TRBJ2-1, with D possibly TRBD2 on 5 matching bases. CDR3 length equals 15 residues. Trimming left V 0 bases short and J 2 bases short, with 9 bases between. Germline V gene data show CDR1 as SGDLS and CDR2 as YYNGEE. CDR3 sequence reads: CASSVAGNTYNEQFF. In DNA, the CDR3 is TGTGCCAGCAGCGTAGCCGGGAATACCTACAATGAGCAGTTCTTC.

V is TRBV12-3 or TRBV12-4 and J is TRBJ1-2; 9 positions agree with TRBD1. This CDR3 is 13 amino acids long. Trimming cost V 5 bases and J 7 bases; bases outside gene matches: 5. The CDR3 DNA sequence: TGTGCCAGCAGTAAAAACAGGGGGCTTGGCTACACCTTC. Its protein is CASSKNRGLGYTF.

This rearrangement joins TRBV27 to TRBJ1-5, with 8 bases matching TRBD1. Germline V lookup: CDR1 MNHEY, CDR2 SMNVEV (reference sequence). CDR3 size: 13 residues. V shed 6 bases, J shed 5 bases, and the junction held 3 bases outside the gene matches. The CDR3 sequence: CASSPDRDQPQHF. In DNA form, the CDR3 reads TGTGCCAGCAGCCCGGACAGGGATCAGCCCCAGCATTTT.

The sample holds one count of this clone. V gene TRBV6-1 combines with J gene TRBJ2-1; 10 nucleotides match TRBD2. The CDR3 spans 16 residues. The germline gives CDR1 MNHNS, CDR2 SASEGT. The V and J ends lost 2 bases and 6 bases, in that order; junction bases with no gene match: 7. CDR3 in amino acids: CASSESLAGVSNEQFF. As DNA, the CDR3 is TGTGCCAGCAGTGAATCGCTAGCGGGAGTCAGCAATGAGCAGTTCTTC.

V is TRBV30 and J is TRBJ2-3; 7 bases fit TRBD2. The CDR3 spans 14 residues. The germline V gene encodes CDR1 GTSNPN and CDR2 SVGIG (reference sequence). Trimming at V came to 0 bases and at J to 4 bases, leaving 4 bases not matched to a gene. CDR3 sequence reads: CAWSVPGRADTQYF. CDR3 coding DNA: TGTGCCTGGAGTGTACCAGGGAGGGCAGATACGCAGTATTTT.

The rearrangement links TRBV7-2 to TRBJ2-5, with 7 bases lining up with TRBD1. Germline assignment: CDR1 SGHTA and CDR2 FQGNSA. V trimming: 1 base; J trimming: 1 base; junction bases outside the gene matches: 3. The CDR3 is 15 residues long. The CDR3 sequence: CASSLGGQTQETQYF. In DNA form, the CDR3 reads TGTGCCAGCAGCTTAGGGGGACAGACCCAAGAGACCCAGTACTTC.

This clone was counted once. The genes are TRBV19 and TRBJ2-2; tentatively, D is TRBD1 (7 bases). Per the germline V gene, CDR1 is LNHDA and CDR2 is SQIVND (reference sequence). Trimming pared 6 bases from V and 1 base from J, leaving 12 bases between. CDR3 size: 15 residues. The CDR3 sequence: CASRAGQLNTGELFF. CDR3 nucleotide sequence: TGTGCCAGTAGGGCGGGACAGCTGAACACCGGGGAGCTGTTTTTT.

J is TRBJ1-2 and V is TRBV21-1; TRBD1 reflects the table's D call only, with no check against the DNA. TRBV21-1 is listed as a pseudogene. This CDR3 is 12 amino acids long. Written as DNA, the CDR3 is TGTGCCGAACGGACAGGACTCTATGGCTACACCTTC. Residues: CAERTGLYGYTF.

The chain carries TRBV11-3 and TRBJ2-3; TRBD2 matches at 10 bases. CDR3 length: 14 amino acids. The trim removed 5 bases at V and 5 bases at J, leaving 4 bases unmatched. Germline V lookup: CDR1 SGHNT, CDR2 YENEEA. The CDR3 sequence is CASSEAGGQDTQYF. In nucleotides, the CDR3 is TGTGCCAGCAGCGAAGCGGGGGGGCAAGATACGCAGTATTTT.

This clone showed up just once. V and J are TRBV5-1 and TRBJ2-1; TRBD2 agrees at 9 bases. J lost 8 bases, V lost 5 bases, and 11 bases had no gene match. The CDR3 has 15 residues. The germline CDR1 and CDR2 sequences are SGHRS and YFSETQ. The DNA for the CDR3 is TGCGCCAGCAGGCCCGGGACTAGCTCCGTAGATGAGCAGTTCTTC. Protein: CASRPGTSSVDEQFF.